The entry below describes one T cell receptor (beta chain). The data stem from a study of blood T cell repertoires in COVID-19. Study-level information: Acute and convalescent COVID-19 samples came from the United States, Italy and Spain. From T cells, B-cell-depleted T cells, or PBMCs came the material, which was cDNA or gDNA.

Original methodology: Reference gene primer amplification yielded estimated nucleated cell counts. Sequencing used immunoSEQ multiplex PCR; TCRdb keeps in-frame clones, though not all of them. V and J calls and clone size are given by that table; D and trimming were obtained from the DNA. This table has around 100,000 clones, 88% appearing once. The receptor's source is a human donor in a cohort sampled during active COVID-19. Sequenced input: peripheral blood.

The CDR3 DNA sequence: TGTGCCACCTCCCCGGGGGGGAACACTGAAGCTTTCTTT. Amino acids: CATSPGGNTEAFF. The gene calls are TRBV24-1 and TRBJ1-1; maybe TRBD1 (5 bases). This CDR3 spans 13 amino acids. Trimming took 9 bases from V and 1 from J, leaving 11 bases between them. The germline V gene encodes CDR1 KGHDR and CDR2 SFDVKD.